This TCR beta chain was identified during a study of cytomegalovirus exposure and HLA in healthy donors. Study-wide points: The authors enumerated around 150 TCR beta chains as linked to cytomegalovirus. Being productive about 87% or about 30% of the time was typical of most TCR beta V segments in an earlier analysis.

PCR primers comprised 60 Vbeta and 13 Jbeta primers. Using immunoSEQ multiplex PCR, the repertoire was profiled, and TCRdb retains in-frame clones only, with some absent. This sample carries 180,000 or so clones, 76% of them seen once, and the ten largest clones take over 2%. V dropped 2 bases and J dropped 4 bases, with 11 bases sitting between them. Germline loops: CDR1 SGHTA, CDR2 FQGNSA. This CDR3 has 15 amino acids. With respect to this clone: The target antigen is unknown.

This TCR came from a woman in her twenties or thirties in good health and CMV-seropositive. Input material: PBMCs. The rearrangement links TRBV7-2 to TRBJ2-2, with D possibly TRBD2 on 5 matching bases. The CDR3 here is CASSLRGIGTGELFF. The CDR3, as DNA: TGTGCCAGCAGCTTAAGAGGGATCGGCACCGGGGAGCTGTTTTTT.